The 22 T cell receptor beta chains listed next were all sequenced from one sample in a study of T cells in Graves' hyperthyroidism and ophthalmopathy. TCR beta CDR3 sequences were amplified from RNA transcripts. First-round RT-PCR targeting the TCR CDR3 was performed with the HTBI primer set. TCRdb analysed the multiplex PCR reads with MiXCR anew, one entry per CDR3 protein. The table lists around 580,000 distinct CDR3 sequences, around 46% of them singletons. Sequencing was performed on peripheral blood or thyroid tissue (not recorded which). These receptors were collected from a woman aged 18-30 years with Graves' hyperthyroidism.

In this sample, this clonotype turned up many times. The chain recombines TRBV20-1 with TRBJ1-4; D is undetermined. The CDR3 sequence is 12 residues long. The ends were cut back, 6 bases at V and 5 bases at J, with 10 bases in the middle. Germline V gene lookup returns CDR1 DFQATT and CDR2 SNEGSKA (reference sequence). The CDR3 loop reads CSAPIGNEKLFF. The CDR3 bases are TGCAGTGCCCCTATAGGAAATGAAAAACTGTTTTTT.

The chain carries TRBV2 and TRBJ2-5; tentatively, D is TRBD1 (5 bases). This CDR3 is 15 amino acids long. Germline lookup yields CDR1 SNHLY and CDR2 FYNNEI. V was clipped by 5 bases and J by 3 bases, with 16 bases between them. The CDR3 coding sequence is TGTGCCAGCAGTCAGGGTTGGCGTATTAAAGAGACCCAGTACTTC. Translating gives CASSQGWRIKETQYF.

This clonotype was seen many times. This chain uses TRBV20-1 with TRBJ2-2; 8 bases map to TRBD1. With V trimmed by 3 bases and J by 4 bases, 4 bases remained unmatched. The CDR3 is 14 amino acids. The germline V gene encodes CDR1 DFQATT and CDR2 SNEGSKA (reference sequence). The CDR3 sequence is CSASRGPITGELFF. For the CDR3, the DNA is TGCAGTGCTAGCAGGGGGCCTATCACCGGGGAGCTGTTTTTT.

The rearrangement links TRBV19 to TRBJ2-1; 9 positions match TRBD2. CDR1 LNHDA and CDR2 SQIVND come from the germline V gene (reference sequence). CDR3 length equals 16 residues. Trimming took 4 bases from V and 4 from J; bases not matched to a gene: 8. CDR3 bases: TGTGCCAGTAGTAAACCCGCCAGCGGGAGGTACAATGAGCAGTTCTTC. Residues: CASSKPASGRYNEQFF.

This clonotype was seen only a few times. V and J are TRBV19 and TRBJ2-3; perhaps TRBD2 as D (6 bases). Germline CDR1 is LNHDA and CDR2 is SQIVND (reference sequence). The CDR3 contains 15 residues. V dropped 6 bases and J dropped 1 base, with 14 bases sitting between them. The CDR3 reads CASRNRDWGTDTQYF. The CDR3 DNA is TGTGCCAGTAGAAATCGGGACTGGGGCACAGATACGCAGTATTTT.

CDR3 protein: CSVEGDSCEQYF. The CDR3 DNA sequence: TGCAGCGTTGAAGGGGACAGCTGCGAACAGTACTTC. The V call is TRBV29-1, the J call TRBJ2-7; 7 bases are shared with TRBD1. The germline gives CDR1 SQVTM, CDR2 ANQGSEA. J lost 10 bases, V lost 1 base, and 7 bases had no gene match. There are 12 residues in the CDR3.

This clonotype appeared a single time. The rearrangement joins TRBV20-1 to TRBJ1-5; D not certain. Germline V lookup: CDR1 DFQATT, CDR2 SNEGSKA (reference sequence). This CDR3 is built from 11 residues. Trimming removed 7 bases from V and 11 bases from J, with 15 bases in between. The CDR3 region has the DNA TGCAGTGTGGTAGCGAAGCGGGCCCAGCATTTT. Its translation: CSVVAKRAQHF.

CDR3 bases: TGTGCCAGCAGCGTAGTAGTCCCCCAAGGGACAGGAAGGGAGCCCCAGCATTTT. It is translated as CASSVVVPQGTGREPQHF. The genes are TRBV9 and TRBJ1-5, with 8 bases fitting TRBD1. The V and J ends lost 0 bases and 8 bases, in that order; junction bases with no gene match: 16. This CDR3 is 18 amino acids long. Germline V CDR1 and CDR2: SGDLS, YYNGEE.

V is TRBV2 and J is TRBJ2-3; D could derive from TRBD1 or TRBD2 (5 bases each). The CDR3 is 15 amino acids. The ends were cut back, 1 base at V and 0 bases at J, with 8 bases in the middle. Per the germline V gene, CDR1 is SNHLY and CDR2 is FYNNEI. The CDR3, as DNA: TGTGCCAGCAGTGAAGGGGGACGGAGCACAGATACGCAGTATTTT. Translating it yields CASSEGGRSTDTQYF.

This clonotype was seen ten or more times. This sequence joins TRBV4-1 and TRBJ2-7; 10 nucleotides line up with TRBD2. This CDR3 contains 15 residues. The germline V gene has CDR1 MGHRA and CDR2 YSYEKL. V was pared by 1 base and J by 2 bases, with 2 bases of the junction left unmatched. CDR3 region: CASSQGTSGPYEQYF. DNA of the CDR3: TGCGCCAGCAGCCAAGGGACTAGCGGTCCCTACGAGCAGTACTTC.

This chain joins TRBV10-3 and TRBJ1-4; tentatively, D is TRBD1 (6 bases). Germline-derived CDR1 and CDR2 are ENHRY and SYGVKD. The CDR3 has 15 residues. The ends were cut back, 0 bases at V and 5 bases at J, with 10 bases in the middle. DNA of the CDR3: TGTGCCATCAGTGAGTCTGGACAGATCAATGAAAAACTGTTTTTT. This sequence encodes CAISESGQINEKLFF.

In this sample, this clonotype turned up many times. V is TRBV20-1 and J is TRBJ2-7; 10 bases are a match to TRBD2. This CDR3 is built from 15 residues. Germline V lookup: CDR1 DFQATT, CDR2 SNEGSKA (reference sequence). V lost 0 bases and J lost 4; bases outside the gene matches: 6. CDR3 in amino acids: CSARDVASGSYEQYF. Written as DNA, the CDR3 is TGCAGTGCTAGAGATGTTGCTAGCGGGAGTTACGAGCAGTACTTC.

On this clonotype itself: No conserved phenylalanine or tryptophan is present at the end of the CDR3, so a read error is the likely explanation. Because the CDR3's place on the DNA is in doubt, the DNA is left out and the CDR3 is given as listed by TCRdb. This chain uses TRBV9 with TRBJ1-5. Germline assignment: CDR1 SGDLS and CDR2 YYNGEE. The CDR3 region is 9 residues in length, termini included. CDR3 amino acids: CASSVDASA.

J is TRBJ1-2 and V is TRBV30; 11 nucleotides match TRBD1. The CDR3 runs to 17 residues. V lost 0 bases and J lost 3; bases outside the gene matches: 9. The germline gives CDR1 GTSNPN, CDR2 SVGIG (reference sequence). The DNA of the CDR3 is TGTGCCTGGAGTGTAAGAGGACAGGGGGCGAGGTACTATGGCTACACCTTC. As protein: CAWSVRGQGARYYGYTF.

This clonotype was seen ten or more times. The chain links TRBV5-1 to TRBJ2-7; 7 bases line up with TRBD2. Germline CDR1 and CDR2: SGHRS and YFSETQ. V gave up 1 base and J gave up 6 bases; unmatched junction bases: 7. The CDR3 spans 14 residues. CDR3 region: CASSLQLAEGEQYF. CDR3 coding DNA: TGCGCCAGCAGCTTGCAGCTAGCGGAGGGCGAGCAGTACTTC.

This clonotype was recorded at least ten times. The chain carries TRBV5-1 and TRBJ2-5, with D hard to call. The V end lost 4 bases, the J end lost 1 base, and 11 bases lay between the germline ends. This CDR3 is built from 14 residues. Per the germline V gene, CDR1 is SGHRS and CDR2 is YFSETQ. CDR3 in DNA: TGCGCCAGCAGCCCGATTGGCGCCCAAGAGACCCAGTACTTC. Translated: CASSPIGAQETQYF.

This clonotype was seen at least ten times. The rearrangement joins TRBV12-3 or TRBV12-4 to TRBJ1-5; 10 nucleotides agree with TRBD1. V gave up 5 bases and J gave up 5 bases; unmatched junction bases: 9. CDR3 size: 16 residues. The CDR3: CASSPRETGGYQPQHF. The CDR3 nucleotides are TGTGCCAGCAGTCCCCGCGAGACAGGGGGCTATCAGCCCCAGCATTTT.

The V call is TRBV24-1, the J call TRBJ2-6; D not resolved. Germline CDR1 is KGHDR and CDR2 is SFDVKD. CDR3 length: 14 residues. Deletions cut 7 bases from V and 1 base from J, with 7 bases between. CDR3 nucleotides: TGTGCCACCAGCCTCAGTTCTGGGGCCAACGTCCTGACTTTC. Amino acids: CATSLSSGANVLTF.

As for this clonotype: At one boundary the junction diverges from the germline segment, which might be a read error. The chain uses TRBV20-1 and TRBJ1-5; the D gene is possibly TRBD1 (5 bases). CDR3 length equals 15 residues. Germline V gives CDR1 DFQATT, CDR2 SNEGSKA (reference sequence). This CDR3 is CSASSGSYSNQPQHF. CDR3 DNA: TGCAGCGCTAGTTCAGGGTCATATAGCAATCAGCCCCAGCATTTT.

This clonotype was seen ten or more times. The gene calls are TRBV11-2 and TRBJ2-7; D uncertain. The germline V gene encodes CDR1 SGHAT and CDR2 FQNNGV. With 3 bases removed from V and 3 bases from J, the gap between germline ends came to 18 bases. CDR3 length: 16 residues. CDR3 sequence: CASSFPRGRGIYEQYF. The DNA of the CDR3 is TGTGCCAGCAGCTTCCCGCGTGGCAGAGGAATCTACGAGCAGTACTTC.

This clonotype was counted many times. The chain employs TRBV20-1 and TRBJ1-4; D is unresolved. V was pared by 1 base and J by 0 bases, with 21 bases between. The CDR3 runs 19 residues. Germline CDR1 is DFQATT and CDR2 is SNEGSKA (reference sequence). The CDR3 coding sequence is TGCAGTGCTAGAGGACGCGACTGGAATCCGAGATCAACTAATGAAAAACTGTTTTTT. Its protein is CSARGRDWNPRSTNEKLFF.

This clonotype was detected ten times or more. The V and J genes are TRBV12-3 or TRBV12-4 and TRBJ1-2; 7 nucleotides agree with TRBD1. J gave up 7 bases and V 5 bases, and 4 bases lay outside the gene matches. The CDR3 is 12 amino acids. CDR3 DNA: TGTGCCAGCAGTCAGGGGGTAGCTGGCTACACCTTC. Translation: CASSQGVAGYTF.